These 26 T cell receptor beta chains share one sample of origin, sequenced in a study of blood T cell repertoires in COVID-19. Profiling relied on immunoSEQ multiplex PCR, and the TCRdb table lists in-frame clones only, not all of them. In the table there are around 53,000 clones, 77% of which are singletons. Sequenced input: peripheral blood. These receptor sequences come from a man between 65 and 85 years old with active or convalescent COVID-19.

The J gene is TRBJ1-2, the V gene TRBV28; possible D gene TRBD1, 5 bases. The CDR3 loop spans 13 amino acids. Deletions cut 6 bases from V and 4 bases from J, with 12 bases between. The germline V gene has CDR1 MDHEN and CDR2 SYDVKM. CDR3 nucleotides: TGTGCCAGCAGCGACAGCTTTGGCTATGGCTACACCTTC. This gives the protein CASSDSFGYGYTF.

The V and J genes are TRBV19 and TRBJ2-5; 7 bases align to TRBD2. The J segment lost 3 bases and the V segment lost 9 bases, leaving 13 bases of the junction unmatched. The CDR3 runs 15 residues. Germline-derived CDR1 and CDR2 are LNHDA and SQIVND (reference sequence). The CDR3 DNA reads as TGTGCCAGCGATAGCGGGCAGACCTCCAAAGAGACCCAGTACTTC. This sequence encodes CASDSGQTSKETQYF. The complete variable domain, with remaining parts taken from reference TRBV19 and TRBJ2-5, reads DGGITQSPKYLFRKEGQNVTLSCEQNLNHDAMYWYRQDPGQGLRLIYYSQIVNDFQKGDIAEGYSVSREKKESFPLTVTSAQKNPTAFYLCASDSGQTSKETQYFGPGTRLLVL.

The chain couples TRBV19 to TRBJ2-7, with 9 bases lining up with TRBD2. Germline V lookup: CDR1 LNHDA, CDR2 SQIVND (reference sequence). V was pared by 4 bases and J by 2 bases, with 12 bases of the junction left unmatched. The CDR3 loop spans 17 amino acids. CDR3 in DNA: TGTGCCAGTAGTAGCCCACCTACTAGCGGGCCAACCTACGAGCAGTACTTC. It translates to CASSSPPTSGPTYEQYF.

V is TRBV30 and J is TRBJ1-2; D not certain. V was shortened by 2 bases and J by 4 bases, with 8 bases between the two germline ends. The CDR3 has 12 amino acids. CDR1 and CDR2 (germline): GTSNPN, SVGIG (reference sequence). In DNA form, the CDR3 reads TGTGCCTGGAGTTCCCAGGTCTATGGCTACACCTTC. Its protein is CAWSSQVYGYTF.

This clone was observed a handful of times. The chain is built from TRBV7-2 and TRBJ1-5; D is perhaps TRBD1 (6 bases). Trimming left V 6 bases short and J 0 bases short, with 15 bases between. Looked up from germline, CDR1 is SGHTA and CDR2 is FQGNSA. The length of the CDR3 is 16 residues. The CDR3 sequence: CASSGEGTYSNQPQHF. The CDR3 DNA reads as TGTGCCAGCAGTGGTGAGGGGACATATAGCAATCAGCCCCAGCATTTT.

V usage is TRBV5-6 and J usage is TRBJ2-5; tentative D call: TRBD1 (5 bases). Deletions cut 0 bases from V and 6 bases from J, with 12 bases between. The CDR3 extends over 14 amino acids. Germline V gene sequence: CDR1 SGHDT, CDR2 YYEEEE. CDR3: CASSLAAGKKTQYF. CDR3 sequence (DNA): TGTGCCAGCAGCTTGGCGGCAGGGAAAAAGACCCAGTACTTC.

The chain employs TRBV12-3 or TRBV12-4 and TRBJ1-5; D not certain. The CDR3 consists of 13 residues. The germline V and J ends were trimmed by 0 bases and 3 bases, with 3 bases remaining between them. The CDR3 here is CASSLAANQPQHF. Here the CDR3 DNA reads TGTGCCAGCAGTTTAGCGGCCAATCAGCCCCAGCATTTT.

V usage is TRBV6-1 and J usage is TRBJ1-1; D possibly corresponds to TRBD1 (5 bases). This CDR3 comprises 15 residues. Germline loops: CDR1 MNHNS, CDR2 SASEGT. V lost 3 bases and J 0 bases, leaving 11 bases between the germline ends. CDR3 in amino acids: CASSDDRILNTEAFF. CDR3 sequence (DNA): TGTGCCAGCAGTGACGACAGAATTTTGAACACTGAAGCTTTCTTT.

The chain carries TRBV6-6 and TRBJ2-2; 8 bases map to TRBD1. The CDR3 extends over 16 amino acids. The germline CDR1 and CDR2 sequences are MNHNY and SVGAGI (reference sequence). V lost 2 bases and J lost 4; bases outside the gene matches: 6. CDR3 loop: CASSYRRQGRTGELFF. The CDR3 bases are TGTGCCAGCAGTTACCGAAGACAGGGGCGCACCGGGGAGCTGTTTTTT.

The CDR3, as DNA: TGTGCCAGCAGCGAACAGGGGCTTGCAACTAATGAAAAACTGTTTTTT. Translating it yields CASSEQGLATNEKLFF. The V gene is TRBV5-6, the J gene TRBJ1-4; 7 bases line up with TRBD1. This CDR3 is 16 amino acids long. Germline CDR1 reads SGHDT; CDR2 reads YYEEEE. V was clipped by 4 bases and J by 0 bases; unmatched bases: 6. The whole variable domain, remainder taken from reference TRBV5-6 and TRBJ1-4, is DAGVTQSPTHLIKTRGQQVTLRCSPKSGHDTVSWYQQALGQGPQFIFQYYEEEERQRGNFPDRFSGHQFPNYSSELNVNALLLGDSALYLCASSEQGLATNEKLFFGSGTQLSVL.

The V call is TRBV19, the J call TRBJ2-2; 14 bases agree with TRBD2. Looked up from germline, CDR1 is LNHDA and CDR2 is SQIVND (reference sequence). Germline trimming cut 5 bases from V and 4 bases from J; bases unmatched to any gene: 9. The CDR3 has 18 residues. CDR3 loop: CASSSPGLAGVSTGELFF. CDR3 nucleotides: TGTGCCAGTAGTTCTCCGGGACTAGCGGGGGTGAGCACCGGGGAGCTGTTTTTT.

The V gene is TRBV9, the J gene TRBJ1-2; no clear D. V was cut by 6 bases and J by 4 bases, with 16 bases left in between. This CDR3 contains 14 residues. Germline V gene data show CDR1 as SGDLS and CDR2 as YYNGEE. CDR3 loop: CASTPRFEAYGYTF. The CDR3 DNA is TGTGCCAGCACCCCCCGGTTTGAGGCCTATGGCTACACCTTC.

The chain has TRBV13 and TRBJ1-1; D ambiguous. Trimming stripped 0 bases from V and 4 bases from J, with 15 bases between. The CDR3 is 16 residues long. Germline CDR1 reads PRHDT; CDR2 reads FYEKMQ (reference sequence). For the CDR3, the DNA is TGTGCCAGCAGCTTAGGCAGACGAGGAGTCGGCACTGAAGCTTTCTTT. Translated, it gives CASSLGRRGVGTEAFF.

V usage is TRBV28 and J usage is TRBJ1-1; weak D call: TRBD1 (5 bases). The CDR3 runs 14 residues. Trimming shortened V by 6 bases and J by 4 bases, and 15 bases separated the two germline ends. Germline CDR1 is MDHEN and CDR2 is SYDVKM. CDR3 loop: CASRLASRVTEAFF. CDR3 in DNA: TGTGCCAGCAGACTCGCATCCAGGGTCACTGAAGCTTTCTTT. Complete variable domain (other parts from reference TRBV28 and TRBJ1-1): DVKVTQSSRYLVKRTGEKVFLECVQDMDHENMFWYRQDPGLGLRLIYFSYDVKMKEKGDIPEGYSVSREKKERFSLILESASTNQTSMYLCASRLASRVTEAFFGQGTRLTVV.

This clone was counted once. The rearrangement uses TRBV11-2 and TRBJ2-3; 12 bases agree with TRBD2. CDR3 size: 16 residues. The J segment lost 1 base and the V segment lost 1 base, leaving 0 bases of the junction unmatched. CDR1 is SGHAT, CDR2 FQNNGV, per germline. This chain's CDR3 is CASSLGLAGGTDTQYF. For the CDR3, the DNA is TGTGCCAGCAGCTTAGGACTAGCGGGGGGCACAGATACGCAGTATTTT.

The chain combines TRBV5-1 with TRBJ2-7, with D unresolved. V shed 4 bases and J shed 3 bases, with 11 bases lying between them. This CDR3 has 13 amino acids. Germline V gene data show CDR1 as SGHRS and CDR2 as YFSETQ. CDR3: CASSLSEYYEQYF. The CDR3 DNA reads TGCGCCAGCAGCCTTTCGGAGTACTACGAGCAGTACTTC.

The chain's CDR3 is CASSSRTEAFF. CDR3 bases: TGTGCCAGCAGCTCTAGGACTGAAGCTTTCTTT. V is TRBV7-3 and J is TRBJ1-1; D not resolved. This CDR3 region has 11 residues. In germline, CDR1 is SGHTA, CDR2 FQGTGA. V lost 4 bases to trimming and J lost 5 bases, with 5 bases between them.

The chain is built from TRBV7-2 and TRBJ2-7; weak D call: TRBD1 (7 bases). The germline V gene has CDR1 SGHTA and CDR2 FQGNSA. The V end lost 1 base, the J end lost 0 bases, and 13 bases lay between the germline ends. The CDR3 spans 16 residues. The CDR3 coding sequence is TGTGCCAGCAGCTTAGGGGGCAGGGGGGTCTCCTACGAGCAGTACTTC. This translates into CASSLGGRGVSYEQYF. The variable domain in full, completed from reference TRBV7-2 and TRBJ2-7, reads GAGVSQSPSNKVTEKGKDVELRCDPISGHTALYWYRQSLGQGLEFLIYFQGNSAPDKSGLPSDRFSAERTGGSVSTLTIQRTQQEDSAVYLCASSLGGRGVSYEQYFGPGTRLTVT.

The V call is TRBV18, the J call TRBJ1-1; possible D gene TRBD1, 6 bases. V was shortened by 3 bases and J by 3 bases, with 11 bases between the two germline ends. Germline assignment: CDR1 KGHSH and CDR2 LQKENI. This CDR3 comprises 14 residues. CDR3 sequence reads: CASSPSGAHTEAFF. CDR3 sequence (DNA): TGTGCCAGCTCACCTTCAGGGGCGCACACTGAAGCTTTCTTT.

V and J are TRBV4-1 and TRBJ1-1; 7 bases are a match to TRBD1. CDR1 and CDR2 (germline): MGHRA, YSYEKL. V trimming: 4 bases; J trimming: 6 bases; junction bases outside the gene matches: 5. This CDR3 has 13 residues. The CDR3 coding sequence is TGCGCCAGCAGCCCGGACAGGCGGGCTGAAGCTTTCTTT. Its protein product is CASSPDRRAEAFF.

The rearrangement uses TRBV4-3 and TRBJ1-4; 9 bases fit TRBD1. Unmatched junction bases numbered 9, after V lost 5 bases and J lost 8 bases. The CDR3 sequence is 15 residues long. Germline-derived CDR1 and CDR2 are LGHNA and YSLEER. Here the CDR3 DNA reads TGCGCCAGCAGCGAAGGACAGGGGCGGATAGAAAAACTGTTTTTT. Translating it yields CASSEGQGRIEKLFF.

Written as DNA, the CDR3 is TGTGCCACCAGCAGAGATATCACAGGGGAAGGCTACACCTTC. It yields the protein CATSRDITGEGYTF. The chain uses TRBV15 and TRBJ1-2, with TRBD1 matching 7 bases. The germline CDR1 and CDR2 sequences are LNHNV and YYDKDF (reference sequence). This CDR3 is 14 amino acids long. Losses at the gene ends were 0 bases for V and 8 bases for J; bases not matched to a gene: 6.

The chain links TRBV9 to TRBJ1-3, with D unresolved. V gave up 3 bases and J gave up 0 bases, with 13 bases separating them. Per the germline V gene, CDR1 is SGDLS and CDR2 is YYNGEE. The CDR3 is made up of 16 amino acids. The CDR3 protein is CASSGGEGDSGNTIYF. Here the CDR3 DNA reads TGTGCCAGCAGCGGGGGTGAGGGTGACTCTGGAAACACCATATATTTT.

The J gene is TRBJ2-2, the V gene TRBV7-3; D gene uncertain. The ends were cut back, 5 bases at V and 0 bases at J, with 22 bases in the middle. Germline CDR1 is SGHTA and CDR2 is FQGTGA. The CDR3 runs to 19 residues. The DNA for the CDR3 is TGTGCCAGCAGCCTATATTTTCACCCCGGTGCGGCGAACACCGGGGAGCTGTTTTTT. Translating it yields CASSLYFHPGAANTGELFF.

The rearrangement uses TRBV25-1 and TRBJ2-7; 16 nucleotides agree with TRBD2. The CDR3 extends over 16 amino acids. Germline V gene lookup returns CDR1 MGHDK and CDR2 SYGVNS. V was pared by 0 bases and J by 7 bases, with 3 bases of the junction left unmatched. The CDR3, as DNA: TGTGCCAGCAGTGAATATGGGACTAGCGGGAGGGTTGAGCAGTACTTC. The encoded protein is CASSEYGTSGRVEQYF.

This clone was counted only a few times. The chain combines TRBV7-9 with TRBJ1-4; D is unresolved. CDR3 size: 14 residues. Between the trimmed V and J ends, which lost 5 bases and 3 bases, there was a span of 10 bases. Per the germline V gene, CDR1 is SEHNR and CDR2 is FQNEAQ (reference sequence). CDR3 coding DNA: TGTGCCAGCAGCCCGAGCAATTCTAATGAAAAACTGTTTTTT. Amino acids: CASSPSNSNEKLFF.